A single TCR beta chain is shown here with its context. Participants, about 18 to 100 years old, spanned approximately 26 US areas. Self-reported history from a screening survey and questionnaire set each donor's cohort. This specimen belongs to a study of blood T cell repertoires in COVID-19. V was pared by 4 bases and J by 13 bases, with 4 bases of the junction left unmatched. The CDR3 contains 13 residues. Germline V gene data show CDR1 as WSHSY and CDR2 as SAAADI. Authors' processing steps: Amplified reference gene primers provided the basis for estimating nucleated cell counts. Sequencing was performed with immunoSEQ multiplex PCR; in TCRdb, only in-frame clones are kept and a portion is missing. That table supplies the V and J calls and clone size; D and trimming were determined from the DNA. The sample lists a few hundred thousand clones, roughly four fifths occurring once.

Sequenced material: PBMCs or T cells enriched from blood (not recorded which). This receptor was obtained from a man aged 50 to 60 who had recovered from COVID-19. This chain uses TRBV10-2 with TRBJ2-1; 13 nucleotides agree with TRBD2. DNA of the CDR3: TGCGCCAGCAGTGGGGGACTAGCGGGGTTCCAGTTCTTC. Its protein product is CASSGGLAGFQFF.